The present TCR beta chain was sequenced within a study of T cell changes during pregnancy in multiple sclerosis. The CDR3 is 18 residues long. V gave up 0 bases and J gave up 5 bases, with 23 bases separating them. Germline CDR1 SGDLS, CDR2 YYNGEE. Measured with immunoSEQ multiplex PCR; TCRdb has only the in-frame clones, and not every one. Of under 65,000 clones listed, over 90% are singletons. This chain links TRBV9 with TRBJ2-5; weak D call: TRBD2 (7 bases). This clonotype was sampled from a female donor with multiple sclerosis, enrolled in a pregnancy study. This specimen consisted of CD4+ T cells from peripheral blood mononuclear cells, obtained in the third trimester of pregnancy. The CDR3 DNA reads TGTGCCAGCAGCGTAGGCCTCTTGCGGGGGCCCGGAGAGGAGACCCAGTACTTC. Residues: CASSVGLLRGPGEETQYF.